This paragraph reports one TCR beta chain. What it recognizes is unknown. This entry belongs to a study of cytomegalovirus exposure and HLA in healthy donors. Study-wide points: In a later analysis, an Asian-associated ancestry cluster reportedly showed fewer N-insertions than the approximately 670-donor mean. Under in vitro conditions, three CMV-associated chains were confirmed as specific for CMV antigens.

A multiplex PCR was run with 60 Vbeta primers and 13 Jbeta primers. Per the original methods: Per a later analysis, the number of unique TCR beta chains was approximately 80 million, of which about 10 million were shared. Sequenced by immunoSEQ multiplex PCR; TCRdb stores in-frame clones only, minus some. V, J and clone size were drawn from that table, and D and trimming were deduced from the DNA. The sample holds roughly 110,000 clones, around 70% seen once. The sequence came from a woman between 40 and 50 years old in good health and CMV-seropositive. Sequencing used PBMCs.

The chain's CDR3 is CSVVRGADSYEQYF. The CDR3 nucleotides read TGCAGCGTTGTCCGGGGGGCTGACTCCTACGAGCAGTACTTC. The V call is TRBV29-1, the J call TRBJ2-7; a possible D gene is TRBD2 (7 bases). V lost 4 bases to trimming and J lost 0 bases, with 13 bases between them. The CDR3 loop spans 14 amino acids. Germline-derived CDR1 and CDR2 are SQVTM and ANQGSEA.